Following are 15 T cell receptor beta chains from one sample sequenced in a study of blood T cells in healthy people across ages. It was with a sample-barcoded 5' primer and a J-beta primer mix that a second PCR of roughly 7 to 12 cycles was run. TCRdb re-analysed the 5' RACE reads in MiXCR, keeping a single row per CDR3 protein. Of 700,000 or so distinct CDR3 sequences listed, around a fifth are singletons. The material sequenced was blood. These receptors were obtained from a man aged 70 or older in good health.

This clonotype has just a few counts. The V gene is TRBV7-3, the J gene TRBJ2-1, with 9 bases identical to TRBD1. The V segment lost 3 bases and the J segment 1 base; nucleotides outside the gene matches: 4. Germline V gene sequence: CDR1 SGHTA, CDR2 FQGTGA. The CDR3 loop spans 16 amino acids. The CDR3 nucleotides are TGTGCCAGCAGCTTCACGACAGGGGGTTCCTACAATGAGCAGTTCTTC. It yields the protein CASSFTTGGSYNEQFF.

V usage is TRBV29-1 and J usage is TRBJ2-5, with D perhaps matching TRBD1 or TRBD2 (5 bases each). CDR1 and CDR2 (germline): SQVTM, ANQGSEA. V lost 7 bases to trimming and J lost 1 base, with 10 bases between them. The CDR3 has 12 residues. The CDR3 loop is CSGGTGQETQYF. The CDR3 DNA reads as TGCAGCGGGGGGACGGGCCAAGAGACCCAGTACTTC.

The chain recombines TRBV7-8 with TRBJ1-5; TRBD1 agrees at 9 bases. CDR1 and CDR2 (germline): SGHVS, FQNEAQ. Trimming at V came to 2 bases and at J to 2 bases, leaving 7 bases not matched to a gene. The CDR3 sequence is 17 residues long. In DNA form, the CDR3 reads TGTGCCAGCAGCTTAAGCCCGGGACAGGGCCGCAATCAGCCCCAGCATTTT. This sequence encodes CASSLSPGQGRNQPQHF. Using reference TRBV7-8 and TRBJ1-5 for the parts outside the CDR3, the full variable domain is GAGVSQSPRYKVAKRGQDVALRCDPISGHVSLFWYQQALGQGPEFLTYFQNEAQLDKSGLPSDRFFAERPEGSVSTLKIQRTQQEDSAVYLCASSLSPGQGRNQPQHFGDGTRLSIL.

The chain joins TRBV11-3 to TRBJ1-1; D call uncertain. The V gene's germline CDR1 is SGHNT and CDR2 YENEEA. V lost 1 base to trimming and J lost 6 bases, with 15 bases between them. The CDR3 has 15 amino acids. The DNA of the CDR3 is TGTGCCAGCAGCTTAGTTCCGGGTTTGGGCGCTGAAGCTTTCTTT. This encodes CASSLVPGLGAEAFF. Full variable domain (missing parts from reference TRBV11-3 and TRBJ1-1): EAGVVQSPRYKIIEKKQPVAFWCNPISGHNTLYWYLQNLGQGPELLIRYENEEAVDDSQLPKDRFSAERLKGVDSTLKIQPAELGDSAVYLCASSLVPGLGAEAFFGQGTRLTVV.

V is TRBV10-2 and J is TRBJ1-2; D is uncertain. With 2 bases removed from V and 2 bases from J, the gap between germline ends came to 6 bases. The germline V gene encodes CDR1 WSHSY and CDR2 SAAADI. There are 13 residues in the CDR3. Written as DNA, the CDR3 is TGCGCCAGCAGTGAGCCTACCAACTATGGCTACACCTTC. It is translated as CASSEPTNYGYTF.

The CDR3 sequence: CASSHVGRETSSYEQYV. The CDR3, as DNA: TGTGCCAGCAGCCACGTAGGCCGGGAGACAAGCTCCTACGAGCAGTACGTC. This chain links TRBV3-1 with TRBJ2-7; D perhaps matches TRBD2 (6 bases). The germline V and J ends were trimmed by 3 bases and 0 bases, with 18 bases remaining between them. This CDR3 is built from 17 residues. Germline CDR1 is LGHDT and CDR2 is YNNKEL (reference sequence).

The V call is TRBV18, the J call TRBJ2-5; weak D call: TRBD1 (5 bases). This CDR3 has 15 amino acids. Germline loops: CDR1 KGHSH, CDR2 LQKENI. Trimming removed 4 bases at V and 5 bases at J, with 17 bases between. The CDR3 DNA reads as TGTGCCAGCTCACTCCAGCAGGGTCCGGTGGAGACCCAGTACTTC. This gives the protein CASSLQQGPVETQYF.

V and J are TRBV5-1 and TRBJ2-1; weak D call: TRBD2 (5 bases). Germline lookup yields CDR1 SGHRS and CDR2 YFSETQ. CDR3 length equals 15 residues. Trimming removed 3 bases at V and 2 bases at J, with 12 bases between. CDR3 in DNA: TGCGCCAGCAGCTCGGCGGCGGGTCCCTACAATGAGCAGTTCTTC. This translates into CASSSAAGPYNEQFF.

The rearrangement uses TRBV7-9 and TRBJ2-1; D tentatively fits TRBD1 or TRBD2 (6 bases each). Near its end, the DNA agrees better with TRBJ2-7, so the J call may be wrong. CDR1 and CDR2 (germline): SEHNR, FQNEAQ (reference sequence). The CDR3 sequence is 15 residues long. The CDR3 DNA follows: TGTGCCACCGAAGACGGAGGGGGTCGCCCCTACGAGCAGTACTTC. This gives the protein CATEDGGGRPYEQYF.

This chain connects TRBV7-2 to TRBJ2-5, with unresolved D. Germline CDR1 is SGHTA and CDR2 is FQGNSA. The V end was cut by 1 base, the J end by 3 bases, with 9 bases between. The CDR3 runs 14 residues. The CDR3: CASSLVVGEETQYF. The CDR3 DNA follows: TGTGCCAGCAGCTTAGTTGTAGGAGAAGAGACCCAGTACTTC.

This clonotype was detected ten times or more. The J gene is TRBJ1-4, the V gene TRBV5-1; D possibly corresponds to TRBD1 (6 bases). From germline, CDR1 is SGHRS and CDR2 YFSETQ. There are 14 residues in the CDR3. V lost 0 bases, J lost 8 bases, and 11 bases lay in between. The CDR3 sequence is CASSLDRAGEKLFF. CDR3 sequence (DNA): TGCGCCAGCAGCTTGGACAGGGCCGGGGAAAAACTGTTTTTT.

The CDR3 sequence is CASTPNGQGLTEAFF. The CDR3 coding sequence is TGTGCCAGCACTCCCAATGGACAGGGGCTCACTGAAGCTTTCTTT. The chain recombines TRBV28 with TRBJ1-1; 9 nucleotides align to TRBD1. This CDR3 contains 15 residues. CDR1 and CDR2 from the germline V gene are MDHEN and SYDVKM. Trimming removed 7 bases from V and 4 bases from J; junction bases left unmatched: 10.

This clonotype was observed a handful of times. The chain joins TRBV11-2 to TRBJ2-7; 8 bases are shared with TRBD2. The end of the DNA is better explained by TRBJ2-5, so the J call may be wrong. The length of the CDR3 is 16 residues. Germline V gene data show CDR1 as SGHAT and CDR2 as FQNNGV. This CDR3 is CASSPAPGGLIETQYF. The CDR3 DNA reads as TGTGCCAGCAGCCCAGCGCCGGGGGGGCTGATAGAGACCCAGTACTTC.

The rearrangement links TRBV21-1 to TRBJ1-4. TRBV21-1 is marked as a pseudogene. The CDR3 spans 14 residues. The DNA for the CDR3 is TGTGCCAGCAGCAATAGGGTGGGGAGGGAAAAACTGTTTTTT. This codes for CASSNRVGREKLFF.

The V call is TRBV14, the J call TRBJ2-7; TRBD2 aligns across 8 bases. The J call is uncertain, as TRBJ2-1 better fits the DNA end. The CDR3 runs 15 residues. Germline V CDR1 and CDR2: SGHDN, FVKESK. This CDR3 is CASSQVAGPRNEQFF. For the CDR3, the DNA is TGTGCCAGCAGCCAAGTAGCGGGGCCCCGGAATGAGCAGTTCTTC.